These 3 T cell receptor beta chains share one sample of origin, sequenced in a study of OX40 agonist ivuxolimab in advanced cancers. This table comes from immunoSEQ multiplex PCR, and its TCRdb copy is limited to in-frame clones, with some not included. The table lists roughly 7,000 clones, around 78% of them singletons. The source was CD4+ or CD8+ T cells sorted from blood, collected in a trial of the OX40 agonist ivuxolimab. All receptors derive from an adult with an advanced solid tumor such as melanoma, head and neck, liver or kidney cancer.

The J gene is TRBJ1-4, the V gene TRBV7-8; no definite D call. Germline CDR1 and CDR2: SGHVS and FQNEAQ. V lost 0 bases and J lost 1, with 15 bases in between. The CDR3 length is 18 residues. Here the CDR3 reads CASSLAFGQAGTNEKLFF. The CDR3 DNA reads as TGTGCCAGCAGCTTAGCTTTCGGGCAAGCCGGAACTAATGAAAAACTGTTTTTT.

V gene TRBV27 combines with J gene TRBJ2-7, with 7 bases identical to TRBD1. The CDR3 extends over 17 amino acids. Per germline, CDR1 MNHEY and CDR2 SMNVEV (reference sequence). Unmatched junction bases numbered 19, after V lost 8 bases and J lost 3 bases. Written as DNA, the CDR3 is TGTGCCAGCCTCAGGCCATCCGGGACAGCAGGCAACTACGAGCAGTACTTC. Translated, it gives CASLRPSGTAGNYEQYF.

This chain joins TRBV7-9 and TRBJ2-3; perhaps D is TRBD1 or TRBD2 (5 bases each). Trimming took off 11 bases at V and 2 bases at J, with 14 bases between the two ends. The CDR3 runs 13 residues. Germline values: CDR1 SEHNR, CDR2 FQNEAQ (reference sequence). The DNA of the CDR3 is TGTGCCGGGGACCCCGGGGACACAGATACGCAGTATTTT. It is translated as CAGDPGDTDTQYF.